A single TCR beta chain is shown here with its context. These data belong to a study of cytomegalovirus exposure and HLA in healthy donors. About the research overall: Most genotyped donors, around four fifths of about 400, had Caucasian-associated genetic ancestry.

The V end was cut by 3 bases, the J end by 0 bases, with 12 bases between. Germline CDR1 and CDR2: SGHTA and FQGNSA. This CDR3 spans 16 amino acids. Researchers ran the PCR with 60 Vbeta and 13 Jbeta primers. How the authors handled the data: Per a later analysis, the number of unique TCR beta chains was some 82 million, of which 10 million to 11 million were shared. Assay: immunoSEQ multiplex PCR; the TCRdb copy retains only in-frame clones and omits some. The DNA was the basis for D and trimming; V, J and clone size are from that table. The sample lists over 250,000 clones, roughly 89% occurring once.

This chain uses TRBV7-2 with TRBJ2-4; D is perhaps TRBD1 (5 bases). Sequences were obtained from PBMCs. The clonotype originates from a man in his forties in good health and CMV-seropositive. CDR3 loop: CASSLVDRTAKNIQYF. CDR3 nucleotide sequence: TGTGCCAGCAGCTTGGTTGACAGAACAGCCAAAAACATTCAGTACTTC.